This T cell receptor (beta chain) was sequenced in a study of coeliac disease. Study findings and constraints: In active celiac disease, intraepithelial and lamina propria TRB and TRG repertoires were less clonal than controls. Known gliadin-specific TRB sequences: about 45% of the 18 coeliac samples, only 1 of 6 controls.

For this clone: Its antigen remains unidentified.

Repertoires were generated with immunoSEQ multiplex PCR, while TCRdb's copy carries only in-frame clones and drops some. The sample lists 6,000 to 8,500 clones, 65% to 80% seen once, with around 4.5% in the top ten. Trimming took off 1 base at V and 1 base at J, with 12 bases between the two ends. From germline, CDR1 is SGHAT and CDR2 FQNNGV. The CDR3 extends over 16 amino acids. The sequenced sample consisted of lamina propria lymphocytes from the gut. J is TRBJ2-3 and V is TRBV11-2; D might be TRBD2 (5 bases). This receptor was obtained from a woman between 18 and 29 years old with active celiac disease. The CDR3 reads CASSLGLERGTDTQYF. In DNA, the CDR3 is TGTGCCAGCAGCTTAGGGCTCGAGAGGGGCACAGATACGCAGTATTTT.